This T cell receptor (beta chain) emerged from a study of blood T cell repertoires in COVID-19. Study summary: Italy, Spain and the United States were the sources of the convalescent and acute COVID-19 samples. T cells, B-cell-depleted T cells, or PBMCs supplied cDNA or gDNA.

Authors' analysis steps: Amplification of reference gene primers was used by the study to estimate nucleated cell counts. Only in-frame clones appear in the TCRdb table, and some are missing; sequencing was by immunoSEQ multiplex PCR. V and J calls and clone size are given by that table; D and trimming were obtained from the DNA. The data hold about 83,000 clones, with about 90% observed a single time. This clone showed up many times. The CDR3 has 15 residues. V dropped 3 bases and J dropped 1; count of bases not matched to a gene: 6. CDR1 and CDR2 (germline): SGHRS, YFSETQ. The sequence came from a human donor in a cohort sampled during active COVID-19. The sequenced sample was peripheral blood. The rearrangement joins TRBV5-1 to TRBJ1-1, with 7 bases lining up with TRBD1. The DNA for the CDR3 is TGCGCCAGCAGCTCGGGACAGTGGCAGAACACTGAAGCTTTCTTT. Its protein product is CASSSGQWQNTEAFF.